This entry concerns a single T cell receptor (beta chain). Antigen specificity is unknown. This sample was included in a study of T cells after yellow fever vaccination. Overall study results and limits: Weaker, the secondary response had a peak occurring faster, on day 5 versus 15.

The study made its TCR cDNA through 5'RACE template switching. That step introduced a universal primer site along with UMIs. TCRdb processed the 5' RACE reads anew with MiXCR; each CDR3 protein has one entry. The repertoire holds some 30,000 distinct CDR3 sequences, 4.4% seen once, with 40% to 55% in the top ten. V was shortened by 4 bases and J by 4 bases, with 11 bases between the two germline ends. CDR1 and CDR2 (germline): WNHNN, SYGVQD (reference sequence). The CDR3 covers 13 residues. This TCR came from a man between 25 and 39 years old who received the YFV17D yellow fever vaccine. The sequencing used CD8+ T cells sorted from PBMCs, collected 5 days after the yellow fever booster vaccination. The V call is TRBV10-1, the J call TRBJ2-7; unclear D gene. CDR3 region: CASSVGDPYEQYF. CDR3 DNA: TGCGCCAGCAGTGTAGGAGATCCTTACGAGCAGTACTTC.